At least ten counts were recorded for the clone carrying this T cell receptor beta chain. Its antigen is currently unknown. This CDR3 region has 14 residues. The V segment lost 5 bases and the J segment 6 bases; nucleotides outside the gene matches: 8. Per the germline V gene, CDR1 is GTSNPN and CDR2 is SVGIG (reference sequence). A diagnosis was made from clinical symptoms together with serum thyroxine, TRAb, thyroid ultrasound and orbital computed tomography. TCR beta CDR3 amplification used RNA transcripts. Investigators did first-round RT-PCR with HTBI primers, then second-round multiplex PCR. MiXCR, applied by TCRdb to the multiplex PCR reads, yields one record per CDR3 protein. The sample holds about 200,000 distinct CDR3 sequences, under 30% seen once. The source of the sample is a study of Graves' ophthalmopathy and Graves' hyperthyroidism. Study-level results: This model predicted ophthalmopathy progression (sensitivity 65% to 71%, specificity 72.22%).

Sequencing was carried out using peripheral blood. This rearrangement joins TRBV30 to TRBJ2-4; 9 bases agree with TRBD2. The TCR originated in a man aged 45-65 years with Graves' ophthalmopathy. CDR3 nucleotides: TGTGCCTGGGCCGCCCGGACTAGCGCAAACATTCAGTACTTC. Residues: CAWAARTSANIQYF.